A selection of T cell receptor beta chains follows, all from one sample in a study of blood T cell repertoires in COVID-19. The data were produced by immunoSEQ multiplex PCR, yet TCRdb's version contains in-frame clones alone and is incomplete. The table shows roughly 220,000 clones, with about four fifths occurring only once. Sequenced sample: peripheral blood. The origin of the receptors is a woman over 75 with COVID-19, enrolled during active disease. The CDR3 runs from the conserved cysteine through the conserved F or W. The D gene is left open where the match is weak. Clone size is stated in some rows and not others, as once, few, many or a class when expanded.

D	length	V	J	size	CDR3	DNA
-	12	TRBV11-2	TRBJ1-1	-	CASSKLGKLAFF	TGTGCCAGCTCCAAGCTCGGGAAGTTAGCTTTCTTT
-	15	TRBV28	TRBJ1-3	-	CASSFLGASGNTIYF	TGTGCCAGCAGTTTCTTGGGGGCGTCTGGAAACACCATATATTTT
-	12	TRBV12-3/TRBV12-4	TRBJ2-2	-	CASRRTGGELFF	TGTGCCAGCAGGCGAACAGGGGGGGAGCTGTTTTTT
TRBD2	16	TRBV24-1	TRBJ2-5	-	CATSDSAGGPQETQYF	TGTGCCACCAGTGATTCAGCGGGAGGGCCCCAAGAGACCCAGTACTTC
-	14	TRBV5-1	TRBJ1-4	-	CASSRSGTNEKLFF	TGCGCCAGCTCCCGGTCCGGAACTAATGAAAAACTGTTTTTT
TRBD1	13	TRBV6-5	TRBJ1-1	few	CATCRDRNTEAFF	TGTGCCACTTGCCGGGACAGGAACACTGAAGCTTTCTTT
TRBD1	13	TRBV28	TRBJ1-2	-	CASSPGQDRLRTF	TGTGCCAGCAGTCCGGGACAGGACCGATTGAGGACCTTC
-	16	TRBV5-1	TRBJ1-1	-	CASSLIGTAGNTEAFF	TGCGCCAGCAGCCTAATCGGAACAGCGGGGAACACTGAAGCTTTCTTT
TRBD1	14	TRBV6-5	TRBJ2-7	few	CASSYGTGTYEQYF	TGTGCCAGCAGTTACGGGACAGGTACCTACGAGCAGTACTTC
TRBD1	15	TRBV3-1/TRBV3-2	TRBJ2-7	-	CASSYSGTGGGVQYF	TGTGCCAGCAGCTACTCCGGGACAGGGGGAGGTGTGCAGTACTTC
TRBD2	16	TRBV6-6	TRBJ2-5	-	CASSYGPRAGEETQYF	TGTGCCAGCAGTTACGGACCGAGGGCGGGGGAAGAGACCCAGTACTTC
-	14	TRBV5-1	TRBJ2-2	-	CASSLSVNTGELFF	TGCGCCAGCAGCTTGTCAGTCAACACCGGGGAGCTGTTTTTT
TRBD1	15	TRBV2	TRBJ1-5	-	CASTPDRGGNQPQHF	TGTGCCAGCACCCCAGACAGGGGTGGCAATCAGCCCCAGCATTTT
-	16	TRBV7-9	TRBJ1-6	-	CASSTLGEAANSPLHF	TGTGCCAGCAGCACTCTGGGGGAGGCCGCGAATTCACCCCTCCACTTT
TRBD1	15	TRBV6-2/TRBV6-3	TRBJ2-7	-	CASSQNRRGSYEQYF	TGTGCCAGCAGTCAGAACCGCAGGGGGTCCTACGAGCAGTACTTC
-	15	TRBV28	TRBJ1-1	-	CASSPRAVANTEAFF	TGTGCCAGCAGTCCCAGGGCCGTGGCGAACACTGAAGCTTTCTTT
-	16	TRBV9	TRBJ1-2	-	CASSPRMIKRGYGYTF	TGTGCCAGCAGCCCTCGGATGATTAAAAGAGGCTACGGCTACACCTTC
-	16	TRBV5-1	TRBJ2-7	-	CASSSSPGADGHEQYF	TGCGCCAGCAGCTCCTCTCCGGGAGCTGACGGCCACGAGCAGTACTTC
TRBD2	15	TRBV7-2	TRBJ2-1	-	CASSLAGTSYNEQFF	TGTGCCAGCAGCTTAGCGGGGACTAGCTACAATGAGCAGTTCTTC
-	14	TRBV7-8	TRBJ1-1	-	CASSPGTKNTEAFF	TGTGCCAGCAGCCCCGGGACAAAGAACACTGAAGCTTTCTTT
TRBD1	16	TRBV7-9	TRBJ2-3	-	CASSHLGQGAKDTQYF	TGTGCCAGCAGCCACCTGGGACAGGGGGCGAAAGATACGCAGTATTTT
-	15	TRBV10-3	TRBJ2-7	once	CAISDFRDSPYEQYF	TGTGCCATCAGTGACTTCCGGGACTCCCCCTACGAGCAGTACTTC
TRBD1	14	TRBV5-5	TRBJ1-2	-	CASSSDRKYYGYTF	TGTGCCAGCAGTTCGGACAGGAAGTACTATGGCTACACCTTC
TRBD2	15	TRBV6-5	TRBJ2-1	-	CATLLPAGGENEQFF	TGTGCCACTCTCTTGCCAGCGGGGGGGGAGAATGAGCAGTTCTTC
-	17	TRBV5-6	TRBJ1-2	-	CASSFNAPGTLRSGYTF	TGTGCCAGCAGCTTCAATGCCCCCGGGACTTTGAGAAGTGGCTACACCTTC
TRBD1	14	TRBV2	TRBJ2-5	-	CASSATGAGETQYF	TGTGCCAGCAGTGCAACAGGGGCCGGAGAGACCCAGTACTTC
-	17	TRBV7-9	TRBJ1-5	-	CASSLGSGGLGNQPQHF	TGTGCCAGCAGCTTAGGCTCGGGAGGGCTTGGCAATCAGCCCCAGCATTTT
TRBD2	15	TRBV10-2	TRBJ2-2	few	CASSVGLAGTGELFF	TGCGCCAGCAGTGTTGGACTAGCGGGCACCGGGGAGCTGTTTTTT
-	14	TRBV28	TRBJ2-1	-	CASSLHTRINEQFF	TGTGCCAGCAGTTTACATACCAGGATAAATGAGCAGTTCTTC
TRBD2	16	TRBV7-9	TRBJ2-1	-	CASSLGLAMDYNEQFF	TGTGCCAGCAGCCTCGGACTAGCGATGGATTACAATGAGCAGTTCTTC
TRBD1	14	TRBV5-1	TRBJ1-1	-	CASRLTGGAAEAFF	TGCGCCAGCAGACTAACAGGGGGCGCCGCTGAAGCTTTCTTT
-	12	TRBV28	TRBJ2-3	-	CASARGTDTQYF	TGTGCCAGTGCACGGGGTACAGATACGCAGTATTTT
-	13	TRBV7-2	TRBJ1-2	-	CASSLPSPQGYTF	TGTGCCAGCAGCTTACCGTCTCCCCAGGGCTACACCTTC
TRBD2	14	TRBV7-9	TRBJ2-3	-	CASSPGTSQDTQYF	TGTGCCAGCAGCCCCGGGACTAGTCAGGATACGCAGTATTTT
-	14	TRBV7-3	TRBJ1-5	-	CASSPRLNGQPQHF	TGTGCCAGCAGCCCTCGACTCAATGGACAGCCCCAGCATTTT
-	17	TRBV6-1	TRBJ1-6	-	CASSEALSSSYNSPLHF	TGTGCCAGCAGTGAAGCGCTGTCGAGCTCCTATAATTCACCCCTCCACTTT
-	13	TRBV19	TRBJ2-7	-	CASSLSLASEQYF	TGTGCCAGTAGTTTATCACTAGCTTCCGAGCAGTACTTC